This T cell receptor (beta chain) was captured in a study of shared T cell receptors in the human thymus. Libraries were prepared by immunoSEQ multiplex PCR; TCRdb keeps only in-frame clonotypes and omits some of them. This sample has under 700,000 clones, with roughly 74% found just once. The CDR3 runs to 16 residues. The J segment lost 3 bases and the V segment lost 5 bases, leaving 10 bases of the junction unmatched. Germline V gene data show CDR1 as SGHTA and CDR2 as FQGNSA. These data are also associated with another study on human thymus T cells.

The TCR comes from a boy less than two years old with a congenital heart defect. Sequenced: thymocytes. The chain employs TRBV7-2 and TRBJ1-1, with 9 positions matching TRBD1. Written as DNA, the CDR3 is TGTGCCAGCAGCGGTCTGGGACAGGGCGTGGACACTGAAGCTTTCTTT. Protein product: CASSGLGQGVDTEAFF.